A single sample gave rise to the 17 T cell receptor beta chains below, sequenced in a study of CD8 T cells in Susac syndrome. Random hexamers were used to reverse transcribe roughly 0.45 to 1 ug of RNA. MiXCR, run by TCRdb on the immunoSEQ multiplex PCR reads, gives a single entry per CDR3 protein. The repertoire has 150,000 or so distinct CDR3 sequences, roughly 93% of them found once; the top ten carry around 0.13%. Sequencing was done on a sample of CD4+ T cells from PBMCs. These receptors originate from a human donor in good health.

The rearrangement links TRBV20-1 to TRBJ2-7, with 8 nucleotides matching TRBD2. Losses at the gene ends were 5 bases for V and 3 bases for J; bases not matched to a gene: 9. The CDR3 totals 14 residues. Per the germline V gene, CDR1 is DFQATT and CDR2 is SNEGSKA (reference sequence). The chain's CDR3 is CSASLSGAFYEQYF. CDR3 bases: TGCAGTGCTTCCCTTAGCGGGGCCTTCTACGAGCAGTACTTC.

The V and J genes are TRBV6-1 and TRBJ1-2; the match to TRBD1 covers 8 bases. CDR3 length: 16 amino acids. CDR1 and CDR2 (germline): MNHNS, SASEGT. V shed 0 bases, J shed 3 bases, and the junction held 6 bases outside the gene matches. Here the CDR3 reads CASSEAPTGVDYGYTF. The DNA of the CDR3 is TGTGCCAGCAGTGAAGCGCCGACAGGGGTCGACTATGGCTACACCTTC.

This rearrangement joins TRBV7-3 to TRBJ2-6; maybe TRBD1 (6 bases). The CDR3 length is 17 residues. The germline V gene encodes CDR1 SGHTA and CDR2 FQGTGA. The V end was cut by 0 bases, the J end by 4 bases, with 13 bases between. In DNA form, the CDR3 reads TGTGCCAGCAGCTTAACGGCCAGGGGAGCCGGGGCCAACGTCCTGACTTTC. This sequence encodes CASSLTARGAGANVLTF.

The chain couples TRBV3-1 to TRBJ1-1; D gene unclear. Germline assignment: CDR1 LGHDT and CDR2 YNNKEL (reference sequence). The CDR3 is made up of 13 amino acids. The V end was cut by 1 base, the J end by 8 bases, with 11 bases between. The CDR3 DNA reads TGTGCCAGCAGCCAAGCGGGCGGCGAGGAAGCTTTCTTT. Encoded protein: CASSQAGGEEAFF.

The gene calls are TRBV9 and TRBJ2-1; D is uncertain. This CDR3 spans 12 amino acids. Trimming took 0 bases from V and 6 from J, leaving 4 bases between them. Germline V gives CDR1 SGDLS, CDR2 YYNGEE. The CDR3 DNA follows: TGTGCCAGCAGCGTAGGGTCCAATGAGCAGTTCTTC. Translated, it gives CASSVGSNEQFF.

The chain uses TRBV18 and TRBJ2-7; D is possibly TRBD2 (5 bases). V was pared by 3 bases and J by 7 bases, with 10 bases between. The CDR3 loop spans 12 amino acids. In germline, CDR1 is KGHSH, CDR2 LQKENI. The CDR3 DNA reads TGTGCCAGCTCACCCCCCGGCGGGGAGCAGTACTTC. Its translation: CASSPPGGEQYF.

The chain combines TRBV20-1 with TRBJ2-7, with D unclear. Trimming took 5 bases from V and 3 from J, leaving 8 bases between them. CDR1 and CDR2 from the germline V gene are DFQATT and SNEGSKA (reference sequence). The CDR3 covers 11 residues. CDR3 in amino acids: CSAGLDYEQYF. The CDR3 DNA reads TGCAGTGCTGGCCTGGACTACGAGCAGTACTTC.

This chain's CDR3 is CASSSRTSGEWQFF. The CDR3 region has the DNA TGTGCCAGCAGCTCGCGGACTAGCGGGGAATGGCAGTTCTTC. The chain uses TRBV9 and TRBJ2-1; 12 nucleotides match TRBD2. The CDR3 has 14 amino acids. V was clipped by 4 bases and J by 12 bases; unmatched bases: 8. Germline-derived CDR1 and CDR2 are SGDLS and YYNGEE.

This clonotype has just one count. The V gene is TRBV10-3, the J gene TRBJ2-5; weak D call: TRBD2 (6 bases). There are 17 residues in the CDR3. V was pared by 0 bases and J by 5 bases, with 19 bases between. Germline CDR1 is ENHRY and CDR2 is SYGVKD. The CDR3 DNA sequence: TGTGCCATCAGTGAGTCGGGGGGACGCGGAGGTATCGAGACCCAGTACTTC. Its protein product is CAISESGGRGGIETQYF.

CDR3 DNA: TGTGCCAGCACCACAACCCACGGCTACACCTTC. Protein: CASTTTHGYTF. This chain uses TRBV2 with TRBJ1-2, with D uncertain. V lost 7 bases, J lost 8 bases, and 11 bases lay in between. The CDR3 runs to 11 residues. In germline, CDR1 is SNHLY, CDR2 FYNNEI. Together with reference TRBV2 and TRBJ1-2, the CDR3 gives the full variable domain: EPEVTQTPSHQVTQMGQEVILRCVPISNHLYFYWYRQILGQKVEFLVSFYNNEISEKSEIFDDQFSVERPDGSNFTLKIRSTKLEDSAMYFCASTTTHGYTFGSGTRLTVV.

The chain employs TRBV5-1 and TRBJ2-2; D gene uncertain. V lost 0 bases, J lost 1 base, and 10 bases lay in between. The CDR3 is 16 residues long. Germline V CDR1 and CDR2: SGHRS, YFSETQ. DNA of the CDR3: TGCGCCAGCAGCTTGGATCCAGCCGGGAACACCGGGGAGCTGTTTTTT. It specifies CASSLDPAGNTGELFF.

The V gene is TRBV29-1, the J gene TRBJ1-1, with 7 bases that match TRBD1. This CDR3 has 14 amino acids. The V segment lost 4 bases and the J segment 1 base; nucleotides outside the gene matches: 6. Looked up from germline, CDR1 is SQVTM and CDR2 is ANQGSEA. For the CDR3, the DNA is TGCAGCGTTGTTCGGAACAGGGGGAACACTGAAGCTTTCTTT. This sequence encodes CSVVRNRGNTEAFF. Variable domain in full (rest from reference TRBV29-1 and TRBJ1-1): SAVISQKPSRDICQRGTSLTIQCQVDSQVTMMFWYRQQPGQSLTLIATANQGSEATYESGFVIDKFPISRPNLTFSTLTVSNMSPEDSSIYLCSVVRNRGNTEAFFGQGTRLTVV.

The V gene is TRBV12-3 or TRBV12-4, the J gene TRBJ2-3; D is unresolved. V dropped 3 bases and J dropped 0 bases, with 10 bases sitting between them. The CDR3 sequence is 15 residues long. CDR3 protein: CASSLRQTSTDTQYF. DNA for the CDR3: TGTGCCAGCAGTTTGCGCCAGACTAGCACAGATACGCAGTATTTT.

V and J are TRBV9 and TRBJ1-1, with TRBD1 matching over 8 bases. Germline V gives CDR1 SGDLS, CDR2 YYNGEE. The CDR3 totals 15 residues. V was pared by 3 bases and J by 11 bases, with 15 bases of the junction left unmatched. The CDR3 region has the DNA TGTGCCAGCAGCGCCCAGGGGGCAGGTGGGGGCACGGCTTTCTTT. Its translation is CASSAQGAGGGTAFF.

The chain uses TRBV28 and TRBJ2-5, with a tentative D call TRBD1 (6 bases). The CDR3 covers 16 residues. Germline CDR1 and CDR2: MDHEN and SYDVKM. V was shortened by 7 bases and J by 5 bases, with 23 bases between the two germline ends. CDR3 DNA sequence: TGTGCCAGCACTCAGGGGCAGGATGCCTGGGGGGAGACCCAGTACTTC. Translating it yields CASTQGQDAWGETQYF.

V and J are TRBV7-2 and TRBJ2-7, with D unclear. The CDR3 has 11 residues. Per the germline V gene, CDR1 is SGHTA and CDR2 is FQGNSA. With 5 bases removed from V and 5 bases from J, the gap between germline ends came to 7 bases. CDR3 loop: CASSLRHEQYF. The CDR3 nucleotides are TGTGCCAGCAGCCTGCGCCACGAGCAGTACTTC. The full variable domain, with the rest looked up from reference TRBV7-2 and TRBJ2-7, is GAGVSQSPSNKVTEKGKDVELRCDPISGHTALYWYRQSLGQGLEFLIYFQGNSAPDKSGLPSDRFSAERTGGSVSTLTIQRTQQEDSAVYLCASSLRHEQYFGPGTRLTVT.

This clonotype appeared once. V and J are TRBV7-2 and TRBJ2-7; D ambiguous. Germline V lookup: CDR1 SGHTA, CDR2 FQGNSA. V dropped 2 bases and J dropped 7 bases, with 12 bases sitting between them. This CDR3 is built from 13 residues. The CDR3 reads CASSLFLRSEQYF. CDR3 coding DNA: TGTGCCAGCAGCTTATTTTTGCGCTCGGAGCAGTACTTC.